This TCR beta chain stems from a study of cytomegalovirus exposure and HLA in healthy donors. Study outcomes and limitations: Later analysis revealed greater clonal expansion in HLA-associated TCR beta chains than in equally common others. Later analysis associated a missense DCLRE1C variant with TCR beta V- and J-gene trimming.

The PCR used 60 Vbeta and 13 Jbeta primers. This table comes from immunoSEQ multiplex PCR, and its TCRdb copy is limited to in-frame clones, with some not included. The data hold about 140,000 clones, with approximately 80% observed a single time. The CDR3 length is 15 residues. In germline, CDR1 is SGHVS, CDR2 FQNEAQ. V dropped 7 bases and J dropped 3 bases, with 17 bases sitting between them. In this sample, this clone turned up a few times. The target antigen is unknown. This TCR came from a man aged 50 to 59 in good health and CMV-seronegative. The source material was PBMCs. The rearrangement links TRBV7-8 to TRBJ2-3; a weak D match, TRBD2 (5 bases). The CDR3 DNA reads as TGTGCCAGCACTCAATCCAGTCGGGGAACAGATACGCAGTATTTT. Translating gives CASTQSSRGTDTQYF.